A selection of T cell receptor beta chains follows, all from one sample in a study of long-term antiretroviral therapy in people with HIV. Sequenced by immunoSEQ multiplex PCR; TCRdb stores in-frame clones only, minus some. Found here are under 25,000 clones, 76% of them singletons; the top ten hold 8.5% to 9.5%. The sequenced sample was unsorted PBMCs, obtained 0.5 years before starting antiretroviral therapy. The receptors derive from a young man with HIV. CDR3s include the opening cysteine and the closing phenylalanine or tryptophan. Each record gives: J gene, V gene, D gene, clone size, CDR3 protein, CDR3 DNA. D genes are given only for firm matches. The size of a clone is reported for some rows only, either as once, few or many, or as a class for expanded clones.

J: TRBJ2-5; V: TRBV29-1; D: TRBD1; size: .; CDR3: CSVEKPGQGLETQYF; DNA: TGCAGCGTTGAAAAACCGGGACAGGGGCTTGAGACCCAGTACTTC
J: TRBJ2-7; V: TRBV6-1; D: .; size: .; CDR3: CASSEVPGASYEQYF; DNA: TGTGCCAGCAGTGAGGTTCCAGGGGCCTCCTACGAGCAGTACTTC
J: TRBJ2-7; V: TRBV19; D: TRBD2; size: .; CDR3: CASSIRAGDPYEQYF; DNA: TGTGCCAGTAGTATTAGGGCGGGAGACCCCTACGAGCAGTACTTC
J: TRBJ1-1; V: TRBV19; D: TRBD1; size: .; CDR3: CASSGRQGVNTEAFF; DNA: TGTGCCAGTAGTGGCAGACAGGGGGTGAACACTGAAGCTTTCTTT
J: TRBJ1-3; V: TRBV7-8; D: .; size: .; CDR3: CASSSELPGNTIYF; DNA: TGTGCCAGCAGCTCCGAACTTCCAGGGAACACCATATATTTT
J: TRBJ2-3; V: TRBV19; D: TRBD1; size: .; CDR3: CASSNLRDSRDTQYF; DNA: TGTGCCAGTAGTAACCTTAGGGACAGTAGGGATACGCAGTATTTT
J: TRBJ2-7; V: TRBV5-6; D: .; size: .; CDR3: CASSLGGQGQSLFYEQYF; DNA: TGTGCCAGCAGCTTGGGGGGGCAGGGACAATCCCTTTTCTACGAGCAGTACTTC
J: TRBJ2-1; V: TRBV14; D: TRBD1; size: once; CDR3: CASSQDRGLRSNEQFF; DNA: TGTGCCAGCAGCCAAGATAGGGGGCTTAGGAGCAATGAGCAGTTCTTC
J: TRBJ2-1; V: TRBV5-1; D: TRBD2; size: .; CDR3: CASSMGLAGDSYNEQFF; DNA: TGCGCCAGCAGCATGGGACTAGCGGGGGATTCCTACAATGAGCAGTTCTTC
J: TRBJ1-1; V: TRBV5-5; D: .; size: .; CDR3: CASRLTGQGKAFF; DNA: TGTGCCAGCAGACTCACAGGTCAGGGTAAAGCTTTCTTT
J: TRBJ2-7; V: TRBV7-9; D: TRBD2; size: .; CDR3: CASSLGGLADTYEQYF; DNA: TGTGCCAGCAGCTTAGGGGGACTAGCGGATACCTACGAGCAGTACTTC
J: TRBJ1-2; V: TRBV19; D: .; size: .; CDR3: CASRGPGNGGYTF; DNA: TGTGCCAGTAGAGGGCCAGGTAATGGCGGCTACACCTTC
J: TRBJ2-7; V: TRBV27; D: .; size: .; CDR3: CASSPGLSYEQYF; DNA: TGTGCCAGCAGTCCGGGACTTTCCTACGAGCAGTACTTC